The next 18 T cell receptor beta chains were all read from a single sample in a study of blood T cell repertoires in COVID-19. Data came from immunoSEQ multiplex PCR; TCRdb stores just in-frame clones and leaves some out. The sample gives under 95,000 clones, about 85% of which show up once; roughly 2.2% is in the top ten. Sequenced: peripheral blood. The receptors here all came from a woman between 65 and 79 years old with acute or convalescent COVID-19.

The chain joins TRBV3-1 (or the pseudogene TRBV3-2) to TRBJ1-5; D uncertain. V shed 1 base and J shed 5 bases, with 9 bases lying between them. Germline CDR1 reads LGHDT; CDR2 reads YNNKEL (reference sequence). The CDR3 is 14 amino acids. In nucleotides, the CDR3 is TGTGCCAGCAGCCAAGCTGGGAGAGATCAGCCCCAGCATTTT. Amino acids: CASSQAGRDQPQHF.

CDR3 DNA: TGCAGCGTCCCGGTGGGGCCTGAAGCTTTCTTT. The encoded protein is CSVPVGPEAFF. V is TRBV29-1 and J is TRBJ1-1, with a tentative D call TRBD1 (5 bases). CDR3 length: 11 amino acids. V lost 6 bases and J 6 bases, leaving 11 bases between the germline ends. The germline V gene encodes CDR1 SQVTM and CDR2 ANQGSEA.

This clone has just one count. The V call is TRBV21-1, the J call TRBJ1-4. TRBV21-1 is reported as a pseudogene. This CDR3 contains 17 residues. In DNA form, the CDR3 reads TGTGCCAGCAGCATCCCGCCCGCCGGGACTACTAATGAAAAACTGTTTTTT. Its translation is CASSIPPAGTTNEKLFF.

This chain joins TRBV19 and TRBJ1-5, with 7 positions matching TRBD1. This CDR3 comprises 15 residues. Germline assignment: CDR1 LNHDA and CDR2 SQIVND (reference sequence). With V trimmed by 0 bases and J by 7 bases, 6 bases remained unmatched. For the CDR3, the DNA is TGTGCCAGTAGTATAGATCGGGCAGGGGGACAGCCCCAGCATTTT. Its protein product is CASSIDRAGGQPQHF.

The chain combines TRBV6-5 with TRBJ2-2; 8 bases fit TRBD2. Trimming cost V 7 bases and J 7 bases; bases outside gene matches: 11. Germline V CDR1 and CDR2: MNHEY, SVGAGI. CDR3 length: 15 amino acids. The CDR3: CASIRLATGGGELFF. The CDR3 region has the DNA TGTGCCAGCATCCGACTAGCGACGGGTGGCGGGGAGCTGTTTTTT.

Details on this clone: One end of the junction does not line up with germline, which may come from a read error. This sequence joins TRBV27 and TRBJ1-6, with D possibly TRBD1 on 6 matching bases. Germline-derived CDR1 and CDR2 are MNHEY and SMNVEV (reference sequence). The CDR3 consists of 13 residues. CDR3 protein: CAGSRGYNSPLHF. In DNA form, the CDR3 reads TGTGCCGGCAGCAGGGGCTATAATTCACCCCTCCACTTT.

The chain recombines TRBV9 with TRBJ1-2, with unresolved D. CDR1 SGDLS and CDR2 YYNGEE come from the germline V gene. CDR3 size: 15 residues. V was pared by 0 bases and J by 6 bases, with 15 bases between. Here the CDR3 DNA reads TGTGCCAGCAGCGTAGAAGGCAACGCTGAGGATGGCTACACCTTC. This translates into CASSVEGNAEDGYTF.

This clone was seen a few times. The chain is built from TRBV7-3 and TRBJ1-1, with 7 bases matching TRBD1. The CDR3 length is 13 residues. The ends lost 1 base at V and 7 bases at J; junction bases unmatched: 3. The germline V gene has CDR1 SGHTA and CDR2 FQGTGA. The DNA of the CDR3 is TGTGCCAGCAGCTTAATTGGGACAGATGAAGCTTTCTTT. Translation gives CASSLIGTDEAFF.

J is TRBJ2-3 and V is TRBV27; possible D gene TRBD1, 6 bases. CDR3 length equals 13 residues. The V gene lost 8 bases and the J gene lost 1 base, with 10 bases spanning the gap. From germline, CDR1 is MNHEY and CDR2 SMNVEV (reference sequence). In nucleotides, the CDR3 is TGTGCCAGCCAAAGGACAGGCACAGATACGCAGTATTTT. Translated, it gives CASQRTGTDTQYF.

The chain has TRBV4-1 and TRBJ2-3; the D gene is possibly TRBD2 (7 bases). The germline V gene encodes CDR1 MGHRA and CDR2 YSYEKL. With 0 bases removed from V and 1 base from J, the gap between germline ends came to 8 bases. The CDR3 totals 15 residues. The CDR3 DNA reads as TGCGCCAGCAGCCAAGAGGGGGGGCGCACAGATACGCAGTATTTT. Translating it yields CASSQEGGRTDTQYF.

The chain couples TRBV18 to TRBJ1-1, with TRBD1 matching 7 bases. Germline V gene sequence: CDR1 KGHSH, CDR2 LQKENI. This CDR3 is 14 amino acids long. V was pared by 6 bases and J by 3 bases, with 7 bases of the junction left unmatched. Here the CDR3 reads CASSDGTADTEAFF. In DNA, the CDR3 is TGTGCCAGCTCGGACGGGACAGCTGACACTGAAGCTTTCTTT.

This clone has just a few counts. CDR3 nucleotides: TGTGCCAGCATTCGGAGGGGTCAGATACTCAACAATCAGCCCCAGCATTTT. It yields the protein CASIRRGQILNNQPQHF. The chain employs TRBV28 and TRBJ1-5; a possible D gene is TRBD1 (5 bases). Trimming cost V 7 bases and J 3 bases, with 22 bases left between them. The CDR3 runs to 17 residues. CDR1 is MDHEN and CDR2 is SYDVKM in the germline V gene.

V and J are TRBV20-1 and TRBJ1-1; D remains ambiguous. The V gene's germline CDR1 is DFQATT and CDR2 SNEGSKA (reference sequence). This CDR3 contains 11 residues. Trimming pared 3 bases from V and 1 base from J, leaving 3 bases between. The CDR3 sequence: CSASGNTEAFF. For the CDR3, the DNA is TGCAGTGCTAGCGGGAACACTGAAGCTTTCTTT.

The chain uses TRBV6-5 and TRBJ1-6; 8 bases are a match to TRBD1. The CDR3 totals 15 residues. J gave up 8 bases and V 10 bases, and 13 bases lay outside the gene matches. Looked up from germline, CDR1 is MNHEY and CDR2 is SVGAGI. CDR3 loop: CATPKAGGEDSPLHF. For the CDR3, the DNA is TGTGCCACCCCAAAGGCAGGGGGCGAGGATTCACCCCTCCACTTT.

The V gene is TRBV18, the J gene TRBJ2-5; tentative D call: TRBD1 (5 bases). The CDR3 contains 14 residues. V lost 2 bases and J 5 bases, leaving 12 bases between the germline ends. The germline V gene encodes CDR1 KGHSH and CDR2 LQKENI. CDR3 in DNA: TGTGCCAGCTCACCAACGACAGTCGAGGAGACCCAGTACTTC. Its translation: CASSPTTVEETQYF.

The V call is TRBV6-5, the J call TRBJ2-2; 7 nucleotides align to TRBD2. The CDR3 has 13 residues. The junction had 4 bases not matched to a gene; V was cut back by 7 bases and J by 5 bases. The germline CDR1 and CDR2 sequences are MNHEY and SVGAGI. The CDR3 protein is CASIGEGTGELFF. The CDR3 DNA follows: TGTGCCAGCATCGGGGAGGGTACCGGGGAGCTGTTTTTT.

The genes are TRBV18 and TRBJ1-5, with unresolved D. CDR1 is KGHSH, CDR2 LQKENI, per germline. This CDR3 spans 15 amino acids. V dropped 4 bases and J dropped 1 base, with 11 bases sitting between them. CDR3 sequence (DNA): TGTGCCAGCTCACAAGTCCCCGGGAGCAATCAGCCCCAGCATTTT. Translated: CASSQVPGSNQPQHF.

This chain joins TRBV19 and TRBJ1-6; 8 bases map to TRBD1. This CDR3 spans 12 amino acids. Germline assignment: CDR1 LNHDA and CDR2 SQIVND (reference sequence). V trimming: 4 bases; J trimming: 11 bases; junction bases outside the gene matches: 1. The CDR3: CASSRQGTPLHF. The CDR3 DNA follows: TGTGCCAGTAGTAGACAGGGGACACCCCTCCACTTT. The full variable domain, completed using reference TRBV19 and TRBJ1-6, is DGGITQSPKYLFRKEGQNVTLSCEQNLNHDAMYWYRQDPGQGLRLIYYSQIVNDFQKGDIAEGYSVSREKKESFPLTVTSAQKNPTAFYLCASSRQGTPLHFGNGTRLTVT.